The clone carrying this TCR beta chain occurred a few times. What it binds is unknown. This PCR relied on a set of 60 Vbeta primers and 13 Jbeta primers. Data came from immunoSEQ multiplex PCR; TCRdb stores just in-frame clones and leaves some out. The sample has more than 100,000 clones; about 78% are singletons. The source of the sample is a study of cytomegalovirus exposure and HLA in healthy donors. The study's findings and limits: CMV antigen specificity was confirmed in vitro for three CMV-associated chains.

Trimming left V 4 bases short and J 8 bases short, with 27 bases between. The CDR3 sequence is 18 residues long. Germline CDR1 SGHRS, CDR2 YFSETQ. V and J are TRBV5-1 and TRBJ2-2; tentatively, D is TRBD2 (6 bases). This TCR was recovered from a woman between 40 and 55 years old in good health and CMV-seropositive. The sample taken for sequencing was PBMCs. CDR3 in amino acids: CASSQRTAGLGRGGELFF. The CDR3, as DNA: TGCGCCAGCAGCCAACGCACCGCGGGACTTGGTAGAGGAGGGGAGCTGTTTTTT.